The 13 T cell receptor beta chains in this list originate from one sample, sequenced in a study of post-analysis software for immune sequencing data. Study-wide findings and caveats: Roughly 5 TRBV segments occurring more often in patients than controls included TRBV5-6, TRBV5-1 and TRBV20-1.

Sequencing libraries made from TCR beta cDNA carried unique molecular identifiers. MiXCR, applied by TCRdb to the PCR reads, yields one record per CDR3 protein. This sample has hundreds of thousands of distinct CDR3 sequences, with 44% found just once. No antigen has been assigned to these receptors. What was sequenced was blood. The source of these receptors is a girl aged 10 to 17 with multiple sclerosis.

The CDR3 is CASNPGWTKRNEQFF. CDR3 DNA: TGTGCCAGCAACCCTGGGTGGACAAAGCGCAATGAGCAGTTCTTC. This chain connects TRBV11-3 to TRBJ2-1; tentative D call: TRBD1 (5 bases). CDR3 length: 15 amino acids. The V gene's germline CDR1 is SGHNT and CDR2 YENEEA. Trimming cost V 7 bases and J 6 bases, with 19 bases left between them.

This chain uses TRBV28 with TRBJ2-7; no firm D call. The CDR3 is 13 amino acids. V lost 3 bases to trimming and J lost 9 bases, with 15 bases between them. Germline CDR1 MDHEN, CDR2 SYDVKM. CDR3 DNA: TGTGCCAGCAGTTTGAAGAAGATTTGGGGGCAGTACTTC. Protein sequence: CASSLKKIWGQYF. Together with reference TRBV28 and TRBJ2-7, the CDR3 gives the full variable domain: DVKVTQSSRYLVKRTGEKVFLECVQDMDHENMFWYRQDPGLGLRLIYFSYDVKMKEKGDIPEGYSVSREKKERFSLILESASTNQTSMYLCASSLKKIWGQYFGPGTRLTVT.

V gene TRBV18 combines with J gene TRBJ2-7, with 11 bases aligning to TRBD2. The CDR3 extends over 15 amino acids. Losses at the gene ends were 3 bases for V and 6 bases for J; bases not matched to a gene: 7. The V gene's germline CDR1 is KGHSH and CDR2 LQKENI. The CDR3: CASSPTLAGDPEQYF. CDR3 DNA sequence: TGTGCCAGCTCACCTACACTAGCGGGGGACCCCGAGCAGTACTTC. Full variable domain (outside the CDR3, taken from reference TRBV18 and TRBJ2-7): NAGVMQNPRHLVRRRGQEARLRCSPMKGHSHVYWYRQLPEEGLKFMVYLQKENIIDESGMPKERFSAEFPKEGPSILRIQQVVRGDSAAYFCASSPTLAGDPEQYFGPGTRLTVT.

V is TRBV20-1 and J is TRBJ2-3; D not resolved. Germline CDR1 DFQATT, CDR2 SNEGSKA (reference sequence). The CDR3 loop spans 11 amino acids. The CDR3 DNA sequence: TGCTCTTTGGGCAGCACAGATACGCAGTATTTT. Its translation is CSLGSTDTQYF.

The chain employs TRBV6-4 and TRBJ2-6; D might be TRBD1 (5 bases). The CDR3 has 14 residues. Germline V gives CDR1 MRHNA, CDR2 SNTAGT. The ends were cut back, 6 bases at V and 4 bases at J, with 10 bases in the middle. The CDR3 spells CASSQGRGANVLTF. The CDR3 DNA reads TGTGCCAGCAGCCAGGGCCGGGGGGCCAACGTCCTGACTTTC.

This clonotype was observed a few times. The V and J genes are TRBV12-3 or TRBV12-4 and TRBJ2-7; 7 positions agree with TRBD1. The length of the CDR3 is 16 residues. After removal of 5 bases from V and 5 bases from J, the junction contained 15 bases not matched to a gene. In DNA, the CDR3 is TGTGCCAGCAGTACCGCCCTCGGGACAGAGATCCACGAGCAGTACTTC. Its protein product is CASSTALGTEIHEQYF.

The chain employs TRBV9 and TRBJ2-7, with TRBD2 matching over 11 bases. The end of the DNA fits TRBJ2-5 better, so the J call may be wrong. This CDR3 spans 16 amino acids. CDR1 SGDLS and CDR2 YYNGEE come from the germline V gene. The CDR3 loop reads CASSVASGRRGETQYF. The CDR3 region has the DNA TGTGCCAGCAGCGTAGCTAGCGGGAGGAGGGGAGAGACCCAGTACTTC.

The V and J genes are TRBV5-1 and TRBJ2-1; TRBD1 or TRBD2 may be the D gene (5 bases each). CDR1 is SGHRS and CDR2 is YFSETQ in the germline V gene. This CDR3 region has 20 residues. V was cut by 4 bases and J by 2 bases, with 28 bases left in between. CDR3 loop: CASSPYSSSEGQLPYNEQFF. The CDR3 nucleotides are TGCGCCAGCAGCCCCTACAGTAGCAGCGAGGGGCAACTACCCTACAATGAGCAGTTCTTC. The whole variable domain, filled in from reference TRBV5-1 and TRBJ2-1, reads KAGVTQTPRYLIKTRGQQVTLSCSPISGHRSVSWYQQTPGQGLQFLFEYFSETQRNKGNFPGRFSGRQFSNSRSEMNVSTLELGDSALYLCASSPYSSSEGQLPYNEQFFGPGTRLTVL.

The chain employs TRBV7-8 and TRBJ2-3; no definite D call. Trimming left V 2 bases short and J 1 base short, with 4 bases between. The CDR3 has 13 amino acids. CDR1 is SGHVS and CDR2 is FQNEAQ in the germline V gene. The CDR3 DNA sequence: TGTGCCAGCAGCTTACCCCGCACAGATACGCAGTATTTT. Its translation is CASSLPRTDTQYF.

The DNA for the CDR3 is TGCAGCGTTGAAGGAGGTCGAGGGGCGGATGGCTATGGCTACACCTTC. The encoded protein is CSVEGGRGADGYGYTF. This chain uses TRBV29-1 with TRBJ1-2, with D perhaps TRBD1 (5 bases). The CDR3 totals 16 residues. Germline CDR1 reads SQVTM; CDR2 reads ANQGSEA. V was trimmed by 1 base and J by 4 bases, leaving 19 bases between them.

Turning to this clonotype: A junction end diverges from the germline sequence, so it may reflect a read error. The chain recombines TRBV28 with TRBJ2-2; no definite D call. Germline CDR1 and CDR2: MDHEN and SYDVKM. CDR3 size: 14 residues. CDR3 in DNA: TGTGCCAACAGTTTATCTTTGAACACCGGGGAGCTGTTTTTT. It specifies CANSLSLNTGELFF.

Written as DNA, the CDR3 is TGTGCCAGCAGCTTAGCCCGAATAGGGAATGAGCAGTACTTC. Protein product: CASSLARIGNEQYF. The chain has TRBV7-8 and TRBJ2-5, with no clear D. Germline values: CDR1 SGHVS, CDR2 FQNEAQ. The CDR3 loop spans 14 amino acids. V was pared by 0 bases and J by 11 bases, with 16 bases between. The entire variable domain, with the rest obtained from reference TRBV7-8 and TRBJ2-5, is as follows: GAGVSQSPRYKVAKRGQDVALRCDPISGHVSLFWYQQALGQGPEFLTYFQNEAQLDKSGLPSDRFFAERPEGSVSTLKIQRTQQEDSAVYLCASSLARIGNEQYFGPGTRLLVL.

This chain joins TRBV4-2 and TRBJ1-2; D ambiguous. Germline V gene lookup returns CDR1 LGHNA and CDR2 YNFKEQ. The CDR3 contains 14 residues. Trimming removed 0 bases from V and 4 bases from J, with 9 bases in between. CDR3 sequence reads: CASSQEGNRYGYTF. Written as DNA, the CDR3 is TGTGCCAGCAGCCAAGAAGGGAACCGCTATGGCTACACCTTC.